This TCR beta chain comes out of a study of blood T cell repertoires in COVID-19. Overall study context: Material from acute and convalescent COVID-19 was sourced from the United States, Italy and Spain. In each case, the material was cDNA or gDNA derived from T cells, B-cell-depleted T cells, or PBMCs.

Original data processing: Amplification from reference gene primers served as the basis for estimated nucleated cell counts. Sequencing was performed with immunoSEQ multiplex PCR; in TCRdb, only in-frame clones are kept and a portion is missing. The D gene and trimming were derived from the DNA, and the V and J assignments and clone size from that table. This table has around 230,000 clones, more than 80% appearing once. The V gene's germline CDR1 is LGHNT and CDR2 FRNRAP. V gave up 7 bases and J gave up 3 bases; unmatched junction bases: 7. This CDR3 comprises 14 residues. Sequencing was done on a sample of peripheral blood. The source of this sequence is a young man who had recovered from COVID-19. V usage is TRBV12-5 and J usage is TRBJ2-5; TRBD2 matches at 8 bases. The CDR3 here is CASATPGLEETQYF. CDR3 coding DNA: TGTGCTAGTGCTACGCCGGGACTAGAAGAGACCCAGTACTTC.